The clone carrying this TCR beta chain came up a few times. Its antigen is unknown. Stimulation used around 10 ug/mL lysate from CMV-infected fibroblasts. Sorted nonresponding memory CD4+ T cells were CD40L-negative, CD69-negative, CD45RO-high. The germline gives CDR1 SEHNR, CDR2 FQNEAQ (reference sequence). The CDR3 has 13 amino acids. Unmatched junction bases numbered 2, after V lost 6 bases and J lost 5 bases. This sample was taken from a study of persistence of HIV-infected CD4 T cells. On the study more broadly: Isolated cells were CMV- and HIV-1 Gag-responding CD4+ T cells. General study results and limits: CMV- and Gag-responding cells had lower TCRbeta richness than CD3/CD28-responding cells.

The immunoSEQ assay was version 4, run in survey mode. TCRdb's table, derived via immunoSEQ multiplex PCR, lists solely in-frame clones and lacks some. Of 50,000 or so clones detected, around 72% appear once; the ten largest clones hold less than 3%. The chain couples TRBV7-9 to TRBJ2-1, with 9 positions matching TRBD2. This sequence was found in an adult man with HIV who was CMV-seropositive. Source: CD4+ T cells sorted from PBMCs after 18-hour stimulation, taken from a patient who received antiretroviral therapy. CDR3 amino acids: CASRTSGNNEQFF. In DNA form, the CDR3 reads TGTGCCAGCAGGACTAGCGGAAACAATGAGCAGTTCTTC.